These T cell receptor beta chains were read from a single sample in a study of blood T cell repertoires in COVID-19. Measured with immunoSEQ multiplex PCR; TCRdb has only the in-frame clones, and not every one. Of about 310,000 clones in the sample, roughly 89% were seen once. The specimen was PBMCs or T cells enriched from blood (not recorded which). These receptors were obtained from a woman between 18 and 29 years old with acute COVID-19. Each CDR3 is given with its conserved first and last residue. The D gene is left open where the match is weak. Part of the rows lack a size; the others show once, few, many or a class for expanded clones.

d_gene	j_gene	abundance	v_gene	CDR3nt	CDR3aa
.	TRBJ1-2	.	TRBV28	TGTGCCAGCAGGGGGCGGGGGGACTATGGCTACACCTTC	CASRGRGDYGYTF
.	TRBJ2-7	.	TRBV5-1	TGCGCCAGCAGCGCTTACTCGGGGTTGGCATCCTACGAGCAGTACTTC	CASSAYSGLASYEQYF
.	TRBJ1-1	.	TRBV28	TGTGCCAGCAGCCCACGAGGAAACACTGAAGCTTTCTTT	CASSPRGNTEAFF
.	TRBJ1-4	.	TRBV29-1	TGCAGCGTTGGTGGGGGCCCAACTAATGAAAAACTGTTTTTT	CSVGGGPTNEKLFF
.	TRBJ1-5	.	TRBV12-3/TRBV12-4	TGTGCCAGCAGTTTAGTTGAGGATCAGCCCCAGCATTTT	CASSLVEDQPQHF
TRBD2	TRBJ2-1	.	TRBV28	TGTGCCAGCACCGAACCGCGGCTAGCGGGACCCCAGGAGCAGTTCTTC	CASTEPRLAGPQEQFF
TRBD1	TRBJ1-2	.	TRBV5-5	TGTGCCAGCAGCTTGACAGGGACAGCTTCTAACTATGGCTACACCTTC	CASSLTGTASNYGYTF
.	TRBJ1-2	.	TRBV5-1	TGCGCCAGCAGCTTGGATGTCGGGTACTATGGCTACACCTTC	CASSLDVGYYGYTF
TRBD2	TRBJ2-1	.	TRBV29-1	TGCAGCGTTGAAGGAACTAGCGGGGAGGGGGCCCTCGATGAGCAGTTCTTC	CSVEGTSGEGALDEQFF
TRBD2	TRBJ2-1	.	TRBV28	TGTGCCAGCAGTTCTTATAGCGGGAGTTTCTACAATGAGCAGTTCTTC	CASSSYSGSFYNEQFF
.	TRBJ2-3	.	TRBV7-9	TGTGCCAGCAGCCCAGGGCCTTACACAGATACGCAGTATTTT	CASSPGPYTDTQYF
TRBD1	TRBJ1-2	.	TRBV29-1	TGCAGCGTAGTGACAGGGCGAGACTATGGCTACACCTTC	CSVVTGRDYGYTF
.	TRBJ2-7	few	TRBV11-2	TGTGCCAGCAGCTTCCCGGGAGAGGGTCTTTACGAGCAGTACTTC	CASSFPGEGLYEQYF
.	TRBJ1-3	.	TRBV7-2	TGTGCCAGCAGCTCCCGGGGGGCTAGTGGAAACACCATATATTTT	CASSSRGASGNTIYF
TRBD1	TRBJ1-1	.	TRBV5-1	TGCGCCAGCGGGCGACAGGGGAACACTGAAGCTTTCTTT	CASGRQGNTEAFF
.	TRBJ1-3	.	TRBV19	TGTGCCAGTAAAAGGGACGACAGGACCGGAAACACCATATATTTT	CASKRDDRTGNTIYF
TRBD1	TRBJ1-5	.	TRBV29-1	TGCAGCGTCGCGGGACAGGGGGGGAACAATCAGCCCCAGCATTTT	CSVAGQGGNNQPQHF
TRBD2	TRBJ2-1	.	TRBV5-1	TGCGCCAGCAGCTCCGAGACGGGAGGATTCAATGAGCAGTTCTTC	CASSSETGGFNEQFF
TRBD2	TRBJ2-1	.	TRBV19	TGTGCCAGTAGTACTCTAGCGGGAGACAATGAGCAGTTCTTC	CASSTLAGDNEQFF
.	TRBJ1-1	once	TRBV5-4	TGTGCCAGCGTCAGGGGAGCTGAAGCTTTCTTT	CASVRGAEAFF
.	TRBJ2-1	.	TRBV18	TGTGCCAGCTCACCACGGGCCCAGGGACGGGAGTTGCAGAATGAGCAGTTCTTC	CASSPRAQGRELQNEQFF
TRBD1	TRBJ1-5	.	TRBV19	TGTGCCAGCCGCCGGGACAGGGGGCTGGAGCCCCAGCATTTT	CASRRDRGLEPQHF
TRBD1	TRBJ1-4	.	TRBV18	TGTGCCAGCTCAGCCCTGACAGGGGCTAATGAAAAACTGTTTTTT	CASSALTGANEKLFF
.	TRBJ2-1	.	TRBV19	TGTGCCAGTAGTATATCACGGGGTGAGCAGTTCTTC	CASSISRGEQFF
.	TRBJ2-7	.	TRBV28	TGTGCCAGCAGTTTATGGACTAGGGAGGAGCAGTACTTC	CASSLWTREEQYF
TRBD1	TRBJ1-3	.	TRBV19	TGTGCCAGTAGTCCCACAGGGGGCACTGGAAACACCATATATTTT	CASSPTGGTGNTIYF
.	TRBJ1-1	.	TRBV5-1	TGCGCCAGTGGGGGGGGCGCAGAATCCGGCACTGAAGCTTTCTTT	CASGGGAESGTEAFF
.	TRBJ2-1	.	TRBV2	TGTGCCAGCAGTGCCCTGACTAGTTTCGATGAGCAGTTCTTC	CASSALTSFDEQFF
.	TRBJ1-3	.	TRBV19	TGTGCCAGTAAGGAAGGACACGATGGAAACACCATATATTTT	CASKEGHDGNTIYF
TRBD1	TRBJ2-1	once	TRBV29-1	TGCAGCGTTGTACAGGGGGGCCCCAATGAGCAGTTCTTC	CSVVQGGPNEQFF
TRBD1	TRBJ2-7	.	TRBV15	TGTGCCACCAGCAGCGATGGGACAGGGGTGAGCGAGCAGTACTTC	CATSSDGTGVSEQYF
.	TRBJ1-4	.	TRBV7-9	TGTGCCAGCACTTTAGGGAGTTATCAAGAAAAACTGTTTTTT	CASTLGSYQEKLFF
.	TRBJ2-1	.	TRBV21-1	TGTGCCAGCAGCAAAGGGAGAGCGGGGGCCTTCAATGAGCAGTTCTTC	CASSKGRAGAFNEQFF